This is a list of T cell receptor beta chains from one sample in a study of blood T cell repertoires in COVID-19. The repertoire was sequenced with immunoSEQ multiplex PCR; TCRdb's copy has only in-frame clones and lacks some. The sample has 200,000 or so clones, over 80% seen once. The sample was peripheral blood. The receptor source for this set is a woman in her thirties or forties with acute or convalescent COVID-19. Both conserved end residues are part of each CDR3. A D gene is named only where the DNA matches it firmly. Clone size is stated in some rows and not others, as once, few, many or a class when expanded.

CDR3nt: TGCGCCAGCAGGTGGCAGGGCGATTCACCCCTCCACTTT; CDR3aa: CASRWQGDSPLHF; d_gene: -; len: 13; v_gene: TRBV5-1; abundance: -; j_gene: TRBJ1-6
CDR3nt: TGTGCCAGCAGTTCGGGGGGCGACGCCTATGGCTACACCTTC; CDR3aa: CASSSGGDAYGYTF; d_gene: -; len: 14; v_gene: TRBV27; abundance: -; j_gene: TRBJ1-2
CDR3nt: TGTGCCAGCAGCTTAGGCCTTAGGGGGCTGAACACTGAAGCTTTCTTT; CDR3aa: CASSLGLRGLNTEAFF; d_gene: TRBD1; len: 16; v_gene: TRBV11-2; abundance: -; j_gene: TRBJ1-1
CDR3nt: TGTGCCAGCAGCCGGGTGGTGCGACCTGTGGAGACCCAGTACTTC; CDR3aa: CASSRVVRPVETQYF; d_gene: -; len: 15; v_gene: TRBV21-1; abundance: -; j_gene: TRBJ2-5
CDR3nt: TGTGCCAGCAGTTACAGGCGGGGAAACACCATATATTTT; CDR3aa: CASSYRRGNTIYF; d_gene: -; len: 13; v_gene: TRBV6-5; abundance: -; j_gene: TRBJ1-3
CDR3nt: TGTGCCACCACCACAGGGCCATACTATGGCTACACCTTC; CDR3aa: CATTTGPYYGYTF; d_gene: -; len: 13; v_gene: TRBV12-3/TRBV12-4; abundance: once; j_gene: TRBJ1-2
CDR3nt: TGTGCCAGCAGTTTGACAGGGGGCAGCAATCAGCCCCAGCATTTT; CDR3aa: CASSLTGGSNQPQHF; d_gene: TRBD1; len: 15; v_gene: TRBV28; abundance: few; j_gene: TRBJ1-5
CDR3nt: TGTGCCAGCAGTGCGGACAGCGTCTATGGCTACACCTTC; CDR3aa: CASSADSVYGYTF; d_gene: -; len: 13; v_gene: TRBV2; abundance: -; j_gene: TRBJ1-2
CDR3nt: TGTGCCAGCAGTCGAGCCCTACTAGCGAACTCCTACAATGAGCAGTTCTTC; CDR3aa: CASSRALLANSYNEQFF; d_gene: TRBD2; len: 17; v_gene: TRBV2; abundance: -; j_gene: TRBJ2-1
CDR3nt: TGTGCCAGCAGTCTTCGACAGGCTTCAGATACGCAGTATTTT; CDR3aa: CASSLRQASDTQYF; d_gene: -; len: 14; v_gene: TRBV6-5; abundance: -; j_gene: TRBJ2-3
CDR3nt: TGTGCCAGCACCTGTCCCCGACAGGGGATCCCCAAACGCTCTGGAAACACCATATATTTT; CDR3aa: CASTCPRQGIPKRSGNTIYF; d_gene: -; len: 20; v_gene: TRBV21-1; abundance: once; j_gene: TRBJ1-3
CDR3nt: TGTGCCAGCAGCCAAGAAGTAGGGAGAGCTTTCTTT; CDR3aa: CASSQEVGRAFF; d_gene: -; len: 12; v_gene: TRBV3-1/TRBV3-2; abundance: -; j_gene: TRBJ1-1
CDR3nt: TGCGCCCGCGGCCTGGGGGGGGACGAGCAGTACTTC; CDR3aa: CARGLGGDEQYF; d_gene: TRBD2; len: 12; v_gene: TRBV5-1; abundance: -; j_gene: TRBJ2-7
CDR3nt: TGTGCCTGGACCTGGAAGCGGGGGGGCACCGGGGAGCTGTTTTTT; CDR3aa: CAWTWKRGGTGELFF; d_gene: TRBD2; len: 15; v_gene: TRBV30; abundance: once; j_gene: TRBJ2-2
CDR3nt: TGCGCCAGCAGTGAGACACATCAGCCCCAGCATTTT; CDR3aa: CASSETHQPQHF; d_gene: -; len: 12; v_gene: TRBV10-1; abundance: -; j_gene: TRBJ1-5
CDR3nt: TGTGCCAGCAGCTTCGGACAGGAAGATCAGCCCCAGCATTTT; CDR3aa: CASSFGQEDQPQHF; d_gene: TRBD1; len: 14; v_gene: TRBV13; abundance: -; j_gene: TRBJ1-5
CDR3nt: TGTGCCAGCTCACCAGTCGGCGGGAGGGCCCACGAGCAGTACTTC; CDR3aa: CASSPVGGRAHEQYF; d_gene: TRBD2; len: 15; v_gene: TRBV18; abundance: -; j_gene: TRBJ2-7
CDR3nt: TGTGCCAGCAGCCTCCCTAGGACAGCTAACTATGGCTACACCTTC; CDR3aa: CASSLPRTANYGYTF; d_gene: -; len: 15; v_gene: TRBV7-9; abundance: once; j_gene: TRBJ1-2
CDR3nt: TGCGCCAGCAGCGGGGCAGGGGGTCTAGACACGCAGTATTTT; CDR3aa: CASSGAGGLDTQYF; d_gene: TRBD1; len: 14; v_gene: TRBV5-1; abundance: -; j_gene: TRBJ2-3
CDR3nt: TGTGCCAGCACCCACCCAGGGGACAGGAGGAATGAGCAGTTCTTC; CDR3aa: CASTHPGDRRNEQFF; d_gene: TRBD1; len: 15; v_gene: TRBV28; abundance: -; j_gene: TRBJ2-1
CDR3nt: TGTGCCAGCAGCTTAGCTCAGGGGTCCATGAACACTGAAGCTTTCTTT; CDR3aa: CASSLAQGSMNTEAFF; d_gene: -; len: 16; v_gene: TRBV7-9; abundance: -; j_gene: TRBJ1-1
CDR3nt: TGTGCCAGCAGTTTATCAAGTCAGGGTTTCTACGAGCAGTACTTC; CDR3aa: CASSLSSQGFYEQYF; d_gene: -; len: 15; v_gene: TRBV27; abundance: once; j_gene: TRBJ2-7
CDR3nt: TGTGCCAGCAGTTTCGGGGACGGGAGCTCCTACGAGCAGTACTTC; CDR3aa: CASSFGDGSSYEQYF; d_gene: -; len: 15; v_gene: TRBV27; abundance: once; j_gene: TRBJ2-7
CDR3nt: TGTGCCAGCAGCTACACAGCGGGAGGGAGGCACGAGCAGTACTTC; CDR3aa: CASSYTAGGRHEQYF; d_gene: TRBD2; len: 15; v_gene: TRBV5-6; abundance: -; j_gene: TRBJ2-7
CDR3nt: TGTGCCAGCAGCCCGGGGACAGCCAATCAGCCCCAGCATTTT; CDR3aa: CASSPGTANQPQHF; d_gene: TRBD1; len: 14; v_gene: TRBV7-6; abundance: -; j_gene: TRBJ1-5
CDR3nt: TGTGCCAGCAGCTTTGGCAGGGTGGCCAAAAACATTCAGTACTTC; CDR3aa: CASSFGRVAKNIQYF; d_gene: -; len: 15; v_gene: TRBV5-4; abundance: -; j_gene: TRBJ2-4
CDR3nt: TGTGCCAGCAGCCAGGCCGGGACTAGCTTCGAGCAGTACTTC; CDR3aa: CASSQAGTSFEQYF; d_gene: TRBD2; len: 14; v_gene: TRBV4-2; abundance: -; j_gene: TRBJ2-7
CDR3nt: TGTGCCAGCAGCTTATTAGCGGGAGCCTACGAGCAGTACTTC; CDR3aa: CASSLLAGAYEQYF; d_gene: TRBD2; len: 14; v_gene: TRBV13; abundance: -; j_gene: TRBJ2-7
CDR3nt: TGTGCCAGTACGGAGACCTCTGGAAACACCATATATTTT; CDR3aa: CASTETSGNTIYF; d_gene: -; len: 13; v_gene: TRBV28; abundance: -; j_gene: TRBJ1-3
CDR3nt: TGTGCCACCAGTGGCCCGGGACTAGCGGGAGGGCCGGGAGATACGCAGTATTTT; CDR3aa: CATSGPGLAGGPGDTQYF; d_gene: TRBD2; len: 18; v_gene: TRBV24-1; abundance: -; j_gene: TRBJ2-3
CDR3nt: TGCGCCAGCAGCTTGGCCTTCGGCCAGGCAGGTGGCTACACCTTC; CDR3aa: CASSLAFGQAGGYTF; d_gene: -; len: 15; v_gene: TRBV5-1; abundance: -; j_gene: TRBJ1-2
CDR3nt: TGTGCCAGCAAGGTGCCGGGGGAGGCGGATACGCAGTATTTT; CDR3aa: CASKVPGEADTQYF; d_gene: -; len: 14; v_gene: TRBV28; abundance: -; j_gene: TRBJ2-3
CDR3nt: TGCGCCAGCAGCCTAGAGGGGGAGACTAACTATGGCTACACCTTC; CDR3aa: CASSLEGETNYGYTF; d_gene: -; len: 15; v_gene: TRBV5-1; abundance: -; j_gene: TRBJ1-2
CDR3nt: TGTGCCAGCAGCTCCCCCGGGACTAGCGGTCGGACGAACACCGGGGAGCTGTTTTTT; CDR3aa: CASSSPGTSGRTNTGELFF; d_gene: TRBD2; len: 19; v_gene: TRBV7-9; abundance: -; j_gene: TRBJ2-2
CDR3nt: TGTGCCAGCCGAGAGGGGGAGTGGTTAGAGACCCAGTACTTC; CDR3aa: CASREGEWLETQYF; d_gene: -; len: 14; v_gene: TRBV7-9; abundance: -; j_gene: TRBJ2-5
CDR3nt: TGTGCCAGCGGCCCAGGGGGCAGGGGCTACACCTTC; CDR3aa: CASGPGGRGYTF; d_gene: TRBD1; len: 12; v_gene: TRBV5-6; abundance: -; j_gene: TRBJ1-2
CDR3nt: TGTGCCAGCAGCTTCGGACAGGGAGAGACCCAGTACTTC; CDR3aa: CASSFGQGETQYF; d_gene: TRBD1; len: 13; v_gene: TRBV5-5; abundance: -; j_gene: TRBJ2-5
CDR3nt: TGTGCCAGCAGTTTTATTTATGAGCAGTTCTTC; CDR3aa: CASSFIYEQFF; d_gene: -; len: 11; v_gene: TRBV28; abundance: -; j_gene: TRBJ2-1
CDR3nt: TGTGCCACCAGTGGCATAGGCACAGGGAACGAAGAGACCCAGTACTTC; CDR3aa: CATSGIGTGNEETQYF; d_gene: -; len: 16; v_gene: TRBV24-1; abundance: -; j_gene: TRBJ2-5
CDR3nt: TGTGCCTGGAGTAGGCTGGGACAGGCTAGCAATCAGCCCCAGCATTTT; CDR3aa: CAWSRLGQASNQPQHF; d_gene: TRBD1; len: 16; v_gene: TRBV30; abundance: -; j_gene: TRBJ1-5
CDR3nt: TGTGCCAGCAGCTTCCCAACAGGGGCGGTGAACACTGAAGCTTTCTTT; CDR3aa: CASSFPTGAVNTEAFF; d_gene: TRBD1; len: 16; v_gene: TRBV5-4; abundance: -; j_gene: TRBJ1-1
CDR3nt: TGTGCCAGCAGCCAGCATACAGGGGGTGGAACTAATGAAAAACTGTTTTTT; CDR3aa: CASSQHTGGGTNEKLFF; d_gene: TRBD1; len: 17; v_gene: TRBV3-1/TRBV3-2; abundance: -; j_gene: TRBJ1-4
CDR3nt: TGTGCCAGCAGGCTAGCGGGAGGGCCGGGTACAGATACGCAGTATTTT; CDR3aa: CASRLAGGPGTDTQYF; d_gene: TRBD2; len: 16; v_gene: TRBV27; abundance: -; j_gene: TRBJ2-3
CDR3nt: TGTGCCAGCAGTGAATTACAGGGGCCCTACGAGCAGTACTTC; CDR3aa: CASSELQGPYEQYF; d_gene: TRBD1; len: 14; v_gene: TRBV2; abundance: -; j_gene: TRBJ2-7
CDR3nt: TGCGCCAGCAGCTACCGGGACAGGAACACCGGGGAGCTGTTTTTT; CDR3aa: CASSYRDRNTGELFF; d_gene: TRBD1; len: 15; v_gene: TRBV5-1; abundance: -; j_gene: TRBJ2-2
CDR3nt: TGTGCCAGCAGCTTGTTCAGGGGTGCAGAGACCCAGTACTTC; CDR3aa: CASSLFRGAETQYF; d_gene: -; len: 14; v_gene: TRBV5-6; abundance: -; j_gene: TRBJ2-5
CDR3nt: TGTGCCAGCTCCAACCATGCCGGGGTCACTGAAGCTTTCTTT; CDR3aa: CASSNHAGVTEAFF; d_gene: -; len: 14; v_gene: TRBV18; abundance: -; j_gene: TRBJ1-1
CDR3nt: TGCGCCAGCAGCTTAGGACAGACCAGACACTCCTATAATTCACCCCTCCACTTT; CDR3aa: CASSLGQTRHSYNSPLHF; d_gene: -; len: 18; v_gene: TRBV5-1; abundance: -; j_gene: TRBJ1-6
CDR3nt: TGTGCCAGCAGTTCCCTAGCGGGATCGACAGATACGCAGTATTTT; CDR3aa: CASSSLAGSTDTQYF; d_gene: TRBD2; len: 15; v_gene: TRBV28; abundance: -; j_gene: TRBJ2-3
CDR3nt: TGTGCCAGCCCTCGGGTGGACAGGAGGAACACCGGGGAGCTGTTTTTT; CDR3aa: CASPRVDRRNTGELFF; d_gene: TRBD1; len: 16; v_gene: TRBV7-9; abundance: -; j_gene: TRBJ2-2
CDR3nt: TGTGCCAGCAGCCCGACGGGACAGGGGGCGCAAGGCTACACCTTC; CDR3aa: CASSPTGQGAQGYTF; d_gene: TRBD1; len: 15; v_gene: TRBV7-9; abundance: -; j_gene: TRBJ1-2
CDR3nt: TGTGCCAGCAGCTTGGGAGGCGGGAGAGGGGGGGGCAATCAGCCCCAGCATTTT; CDR3aa: CASSLGGGRGGGNQPQHF; d_gene: -; len: 18; v_gene: TRBV5-8; abundance: -; j_gene: TRBJ1-5
CDR3nt: TGTGCCAGCAGCCCGAAGCGGGATCAGCCCCAGCATTTT; CDR3aa: CASSPKRDQPQHF; d_gene: -; len: 13; v_gene: TRBV7-8; abundance: -; j_gene: TRBJ1-5